The present TCR beta chain was sequenced within a study of tumor-infiltrating lymphocytes in primary liver carcinoma. Regarding the study as a whole: Just about 7-25% of leading clones were found in every one of five regions.

The template, roughly 510 ng total RNA, yielded TCR beta cDNA made with a constant-region primer. Sequencing libraries for TCR beta derived from three nested multiplex PCR rounds that used slightly modified ARM-PCR. TRBV1-TRBV30 forward primers paired with a C-beta reverse primer were used in the first two PCR rounds, which ran around 10 cycles each. Each CDR3 protein is one row after TCRdb ran MiXCR on the multiplex PCR reads. The sample comprises roughly 120,000 distinct CDR3 sequences, about 59% of which are singletons, and 7% to 10% rests with the top ten. Germline V gene lookup returns CDR1 SEHNR and CDR2 FQNEAQ (reference sequence). Trimming took off 7 bases at V and 0 bases at J, with 18 bases between the two ends. This CDR3 contains 16 residues. Joint extraction of RNA and DNA used roughly 19-33 mg of bulk tissue that was unsorted. Patients diagnosed with primary liver carcinoma received treatment through surgical resection.

Notes on this clonotype: The antigen remains undetermined.

The sample consisted of liver tumor tissue from sampling region 1. This sample's subset: tumor region T1, superior pole. The V gene is TRBV7-9, the J gene TRBJ1-1; D is ambiguous. The receptor's source is a woman in her sixties with primary liver carcinoma and hepatitis B virus infection. The CDR3 protein is CASTSLTDWVNTEAFF. The CDR3 DNA follows: TGTGCCAGCACCTCTTTGACGGACTGGGTGAACACTGAAGCTTTCTTT. Looking up the rest from reference TRBV7-9 and TRBJ1-1 gives the full variable domain: DTGVSQNPRHKITKRGQNVTFRCDPISEHNRLYWYRQTLGQGPEFLTYFQNEAQLEKSRLLSDRFSAERPKGSFSTLEIQRTEQGDSAMYLCASTSLTDWVNTEAFFGQGTRLTVV.